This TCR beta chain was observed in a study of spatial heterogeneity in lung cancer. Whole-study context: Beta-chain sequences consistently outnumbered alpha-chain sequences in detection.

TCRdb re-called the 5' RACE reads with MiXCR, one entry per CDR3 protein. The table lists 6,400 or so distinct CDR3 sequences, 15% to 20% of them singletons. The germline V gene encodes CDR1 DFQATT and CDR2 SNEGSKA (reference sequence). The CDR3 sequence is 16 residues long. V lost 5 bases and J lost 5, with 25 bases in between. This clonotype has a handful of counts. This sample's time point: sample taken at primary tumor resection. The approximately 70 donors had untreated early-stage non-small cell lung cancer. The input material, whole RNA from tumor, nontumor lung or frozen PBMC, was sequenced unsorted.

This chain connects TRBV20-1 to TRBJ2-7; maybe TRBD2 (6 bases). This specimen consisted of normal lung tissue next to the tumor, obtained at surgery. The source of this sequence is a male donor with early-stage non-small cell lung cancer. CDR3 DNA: TGCAGTGCTCCTCCAGTTCAGGGACTTTTGGGGGACGAGCAGTACTTC. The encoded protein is CSAPPVQGLLGDEQYF.